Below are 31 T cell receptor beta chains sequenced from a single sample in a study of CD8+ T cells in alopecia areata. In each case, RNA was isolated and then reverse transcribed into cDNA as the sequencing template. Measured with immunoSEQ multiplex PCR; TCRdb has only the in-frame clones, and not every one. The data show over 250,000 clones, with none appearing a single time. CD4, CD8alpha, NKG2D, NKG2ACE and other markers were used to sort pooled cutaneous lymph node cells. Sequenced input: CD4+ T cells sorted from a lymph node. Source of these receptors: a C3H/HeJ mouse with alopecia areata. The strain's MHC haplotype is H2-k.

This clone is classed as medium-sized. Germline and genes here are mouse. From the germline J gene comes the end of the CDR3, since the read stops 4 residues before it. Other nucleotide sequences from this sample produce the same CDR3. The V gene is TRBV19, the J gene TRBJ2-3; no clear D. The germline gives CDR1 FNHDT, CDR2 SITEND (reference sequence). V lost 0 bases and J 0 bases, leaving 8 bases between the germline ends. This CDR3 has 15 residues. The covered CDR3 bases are TGTGCCAGCAGTATAGGGGGATCTAGTGCAGAA. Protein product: CASSIGGSSAE. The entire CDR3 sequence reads CASSIGGSSAETLYF.

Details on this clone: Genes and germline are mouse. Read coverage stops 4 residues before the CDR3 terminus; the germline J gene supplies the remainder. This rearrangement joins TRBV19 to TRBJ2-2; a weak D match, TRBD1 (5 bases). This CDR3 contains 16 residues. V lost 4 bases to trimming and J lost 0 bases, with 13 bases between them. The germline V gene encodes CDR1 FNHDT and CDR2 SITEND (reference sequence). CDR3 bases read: TGTGCCAGCAGTCGAGGACAACATGCAAACACCGGG. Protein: CASSRGQHANTG. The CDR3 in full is CASSRGQHANTGQLYF.

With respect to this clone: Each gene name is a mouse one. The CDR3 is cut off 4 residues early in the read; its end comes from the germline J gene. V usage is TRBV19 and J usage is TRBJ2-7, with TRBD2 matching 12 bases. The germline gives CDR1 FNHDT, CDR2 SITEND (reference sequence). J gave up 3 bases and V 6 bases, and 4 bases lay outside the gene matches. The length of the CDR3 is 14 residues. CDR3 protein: CASIDWGGGYEQYF. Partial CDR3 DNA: TGTGCCAGCATCGACTGGGGGGGCGGCTAT.

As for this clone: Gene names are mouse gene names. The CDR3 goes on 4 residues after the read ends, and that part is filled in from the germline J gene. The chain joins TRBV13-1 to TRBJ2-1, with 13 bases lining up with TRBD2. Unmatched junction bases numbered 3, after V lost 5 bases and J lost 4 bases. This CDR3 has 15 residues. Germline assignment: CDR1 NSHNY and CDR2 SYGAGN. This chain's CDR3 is CASRGTGGVYAEQFF. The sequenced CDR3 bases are TGTGCCAGCAGGGGGACTGGGGGGGTTTATGCT.

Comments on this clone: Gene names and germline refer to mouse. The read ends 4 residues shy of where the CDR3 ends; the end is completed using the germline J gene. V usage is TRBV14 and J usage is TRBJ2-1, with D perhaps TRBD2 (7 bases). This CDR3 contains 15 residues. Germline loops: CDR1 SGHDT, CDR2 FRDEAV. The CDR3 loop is CASSFVWGAGAEQFF. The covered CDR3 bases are TGTGCCAGCAGTTTCGTGTGGGGGGCGGGAGCT. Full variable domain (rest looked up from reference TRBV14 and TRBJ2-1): EAGVTQSPRYAVLQEGQAVSFWCDPISGHDTLYWYQQPRDQGPQLLVYFRDEAVIDNSQLPSDRFSAVRPKGTNSTLKIQSAKQGDTATYLCASSFVWGAGAEQFFGPGTRLTVL.

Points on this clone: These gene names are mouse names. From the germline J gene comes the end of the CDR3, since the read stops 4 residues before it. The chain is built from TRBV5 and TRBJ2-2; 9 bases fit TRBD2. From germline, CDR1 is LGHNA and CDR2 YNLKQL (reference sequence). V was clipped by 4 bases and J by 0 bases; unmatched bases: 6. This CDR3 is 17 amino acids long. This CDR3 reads CASSLTTGGANTGQLYF. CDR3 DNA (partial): TGTGCCAGCAGCCTCACGACTGGGGGAGCAAACACCGGG.

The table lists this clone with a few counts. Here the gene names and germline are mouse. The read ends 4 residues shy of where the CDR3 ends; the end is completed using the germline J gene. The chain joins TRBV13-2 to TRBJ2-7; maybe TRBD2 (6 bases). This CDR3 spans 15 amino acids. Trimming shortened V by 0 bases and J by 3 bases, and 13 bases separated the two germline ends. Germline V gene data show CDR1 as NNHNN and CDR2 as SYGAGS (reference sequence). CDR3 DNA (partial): TGTGCCAGCGGTGATGCTGCACTGGGATTCTAT. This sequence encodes CASGDAALGFY. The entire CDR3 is CASGDAALGFYEQYF.

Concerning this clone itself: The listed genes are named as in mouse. CDR3 amino acids: CASSAPRGGAETLYF. Partial CDR3 DNA: TGTGCCAGCAGTGCCCCCAGGGGAGGTGCAGAA. The chain recombines TRBV19 with TRBJ2-3; possible D gene TRBD1, 6 bases. The CDR3 end lies 4 residues beyond the end of the read and is filled in from the germline J gene. The germline V gene has CDR1 FNHDT and CDR2 SITEND (reference sequence). Trimming removed 4 bases at V and 1 base at J, with 13 bases between. The CDR3 covers 15 residues.

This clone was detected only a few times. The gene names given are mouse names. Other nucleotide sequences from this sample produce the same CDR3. The CDR3 is CASSMGGSSYEQYF. The covered CDR3 bases are TGTGCCAGCAGTATGGGGGGGAGCTCCTAT. The chain couples TRBV19 to TRBJ2-7; TRBD2 agrees at 7 bases. From the germline J gene comes the end of the CDR3, since the read stops 4 residues before it. The V and J ends lost 2 bases and 0 bases, in that order; junction bases with no gene match: 2. The CDR3 loop spans 14 amino acids. CDR1 is FNHDT, CDR2 SITEND, per germline (reference sequence). The variable domain in full, completed from reference TRBV19 and TRBJ2-7, reads GGIITQTPKFLIGQEGQKLTLKCQQNFNHDTMYWYRQDSGKGLRLIYYSITENDLQKGDLSEGYDASREKKSSFSLTVTSAQKNEMAVFLCASSMGGSSYEQYFGPGTRLTVL.

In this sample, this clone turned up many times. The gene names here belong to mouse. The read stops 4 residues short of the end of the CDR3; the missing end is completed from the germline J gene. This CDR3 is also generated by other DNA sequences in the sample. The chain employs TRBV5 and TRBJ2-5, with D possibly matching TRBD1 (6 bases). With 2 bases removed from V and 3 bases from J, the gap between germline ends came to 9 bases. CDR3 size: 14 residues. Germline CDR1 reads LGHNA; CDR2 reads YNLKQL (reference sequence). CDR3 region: CASSQPGQQDTQYF. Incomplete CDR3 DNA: TGTGCCAGCAGCCAACCGGGACAACAAGAC.

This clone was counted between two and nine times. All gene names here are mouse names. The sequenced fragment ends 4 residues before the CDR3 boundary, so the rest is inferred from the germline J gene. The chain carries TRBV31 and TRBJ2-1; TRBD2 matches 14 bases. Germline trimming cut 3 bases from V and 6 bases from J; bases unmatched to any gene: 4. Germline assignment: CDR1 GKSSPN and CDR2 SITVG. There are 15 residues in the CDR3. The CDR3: CAWSRDWGGVAEQFF. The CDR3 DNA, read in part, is TGTGCCTGGAGCAGGGACTGGGGGGGCGTTGCT.

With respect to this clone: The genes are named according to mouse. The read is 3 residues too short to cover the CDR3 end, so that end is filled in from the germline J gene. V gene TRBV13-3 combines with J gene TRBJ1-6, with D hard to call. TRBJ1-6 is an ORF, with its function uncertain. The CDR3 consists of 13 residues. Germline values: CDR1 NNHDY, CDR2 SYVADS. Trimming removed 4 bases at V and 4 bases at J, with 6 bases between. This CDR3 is CASSQIYNSPLYF. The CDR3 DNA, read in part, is TGTGCCAGCAGTCAGATATATAATTCGCCC.

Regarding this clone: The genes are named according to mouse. The sequenced part of the CDR3 DNA is TGTGCCAGCATGGCCTAT. This gives the protein CASMAY. The CDR3 reads in full as CASMAYEQYF. The chain uses TRBV13-3 and TRBJ2-7; D call uncertain. The read ends 4 residues before the CDR3 terminus; that terminus is restored from the germline J gene. V shed 6 bases and J shed 2 bases, with 3 bases lying between them. From germline, CDR1 is NNHDY and CDR2 SYVADS. The CDR3 has 10 residues.

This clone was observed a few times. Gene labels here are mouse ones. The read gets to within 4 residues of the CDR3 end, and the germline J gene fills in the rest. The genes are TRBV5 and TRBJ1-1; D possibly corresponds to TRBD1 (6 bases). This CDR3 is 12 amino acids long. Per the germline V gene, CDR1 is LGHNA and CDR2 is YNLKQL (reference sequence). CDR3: CASSLRDKEVFF. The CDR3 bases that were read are TGTGCCAGCAGCCTCCGGGACAAA.

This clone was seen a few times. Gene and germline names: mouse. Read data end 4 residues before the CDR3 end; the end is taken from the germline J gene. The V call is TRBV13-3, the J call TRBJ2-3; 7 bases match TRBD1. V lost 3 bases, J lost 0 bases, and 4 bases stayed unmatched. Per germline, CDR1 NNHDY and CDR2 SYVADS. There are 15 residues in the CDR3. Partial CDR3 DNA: TGTGCCAGCAGTGGACAGGGATGGAGTGCAGAA. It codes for CASSGQGWSAE. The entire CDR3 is CASSGQGWSAETLYF.

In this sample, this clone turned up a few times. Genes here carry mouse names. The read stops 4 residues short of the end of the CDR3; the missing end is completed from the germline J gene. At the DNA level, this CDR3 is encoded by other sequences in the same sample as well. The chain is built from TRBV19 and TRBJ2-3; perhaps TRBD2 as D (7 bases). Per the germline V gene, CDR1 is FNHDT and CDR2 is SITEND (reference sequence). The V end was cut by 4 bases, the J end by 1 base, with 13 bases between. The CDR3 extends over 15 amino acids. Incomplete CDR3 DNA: TGTGCCAGCAGTCCCCCGGGGGGCGGTGCAGAA. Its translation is CASSPPGGGAE. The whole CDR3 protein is CASSPPGGGAETLYF.

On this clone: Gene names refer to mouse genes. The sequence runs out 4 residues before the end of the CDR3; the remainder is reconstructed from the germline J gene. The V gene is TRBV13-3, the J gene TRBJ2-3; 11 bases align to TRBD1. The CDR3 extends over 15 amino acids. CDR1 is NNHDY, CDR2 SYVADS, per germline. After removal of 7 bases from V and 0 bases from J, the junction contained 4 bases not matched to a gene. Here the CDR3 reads CASGDRGSSAETLYF. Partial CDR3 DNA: TGTGCCAGCGGGGACAGGGGGTCTAGTGCAGAA.

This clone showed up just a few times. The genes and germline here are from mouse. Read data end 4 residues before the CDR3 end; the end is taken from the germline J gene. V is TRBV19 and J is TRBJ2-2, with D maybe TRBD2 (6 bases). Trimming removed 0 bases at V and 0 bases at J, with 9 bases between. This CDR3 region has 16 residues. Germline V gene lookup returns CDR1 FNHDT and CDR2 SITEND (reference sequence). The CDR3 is CASSIDLGSNTGQLYF. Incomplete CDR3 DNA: TGTGCCAGCAGTATAGACCTGGGGTCAAACACCGGG.

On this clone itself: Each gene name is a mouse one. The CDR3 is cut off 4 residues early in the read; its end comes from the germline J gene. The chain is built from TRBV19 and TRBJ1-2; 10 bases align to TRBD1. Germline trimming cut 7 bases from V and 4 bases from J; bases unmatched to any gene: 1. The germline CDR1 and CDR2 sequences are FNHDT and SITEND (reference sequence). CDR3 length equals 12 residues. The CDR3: CASGDRGSDYTF. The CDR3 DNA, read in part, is TGTGCCAGCGGGGACAGGGGCTCC.

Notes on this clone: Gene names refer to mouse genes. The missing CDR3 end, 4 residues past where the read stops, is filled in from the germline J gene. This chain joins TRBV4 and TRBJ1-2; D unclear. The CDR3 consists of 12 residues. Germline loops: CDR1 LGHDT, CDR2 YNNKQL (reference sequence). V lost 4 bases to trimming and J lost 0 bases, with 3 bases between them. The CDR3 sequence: CASSSANSDYTF. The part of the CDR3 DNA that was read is TGTGCCAGCAGCTCAGCAAACTCC.

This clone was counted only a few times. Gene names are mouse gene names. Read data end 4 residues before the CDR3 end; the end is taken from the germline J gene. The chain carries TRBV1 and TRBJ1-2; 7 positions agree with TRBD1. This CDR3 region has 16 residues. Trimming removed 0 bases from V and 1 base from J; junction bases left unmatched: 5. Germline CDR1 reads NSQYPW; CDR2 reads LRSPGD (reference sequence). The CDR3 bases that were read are TGCACCTGCAGTGCAGATGTGGGACAGAGAAACTCC. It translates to CTCSADVGQRNS. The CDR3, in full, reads CTCSADVGQRNSDYTF.

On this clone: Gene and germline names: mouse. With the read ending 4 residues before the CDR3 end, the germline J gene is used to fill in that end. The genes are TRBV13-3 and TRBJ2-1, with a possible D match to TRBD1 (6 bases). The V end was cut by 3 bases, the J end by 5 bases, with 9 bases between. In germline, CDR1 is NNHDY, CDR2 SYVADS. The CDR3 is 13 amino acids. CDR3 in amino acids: CASSVGTNAEQFF. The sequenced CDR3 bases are TGTGCCAGCAGTGTCGGGACAAATGCT.

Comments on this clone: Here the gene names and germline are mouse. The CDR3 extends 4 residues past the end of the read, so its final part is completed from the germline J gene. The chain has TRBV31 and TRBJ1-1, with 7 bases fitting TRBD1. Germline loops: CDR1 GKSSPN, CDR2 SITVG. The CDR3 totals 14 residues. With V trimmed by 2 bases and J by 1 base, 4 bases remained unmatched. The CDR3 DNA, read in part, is TGTGCCTGGAGTTCCCGACAGGGAAACACA. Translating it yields CAWSSRQGNT. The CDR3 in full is CAWSSRQGNTEVFF.

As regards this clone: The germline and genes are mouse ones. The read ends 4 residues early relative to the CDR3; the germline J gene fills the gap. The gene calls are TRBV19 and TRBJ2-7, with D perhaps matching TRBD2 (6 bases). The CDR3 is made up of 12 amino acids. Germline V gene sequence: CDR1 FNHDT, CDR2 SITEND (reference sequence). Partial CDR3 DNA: TGTGCCAGCAGTAACAACTGGGAT. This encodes CASSNNWD. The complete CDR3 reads CASSNNWDEQYF.

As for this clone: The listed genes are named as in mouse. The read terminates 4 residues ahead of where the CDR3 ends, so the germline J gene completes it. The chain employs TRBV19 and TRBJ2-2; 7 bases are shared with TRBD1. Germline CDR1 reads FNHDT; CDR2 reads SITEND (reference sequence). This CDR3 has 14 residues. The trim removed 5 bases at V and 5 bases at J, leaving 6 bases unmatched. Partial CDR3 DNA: TGTGCCAGCAGAAAATCGGGACAGACCGGG. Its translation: CASRKSGQTG. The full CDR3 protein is CASRKSGQTGQLYF.

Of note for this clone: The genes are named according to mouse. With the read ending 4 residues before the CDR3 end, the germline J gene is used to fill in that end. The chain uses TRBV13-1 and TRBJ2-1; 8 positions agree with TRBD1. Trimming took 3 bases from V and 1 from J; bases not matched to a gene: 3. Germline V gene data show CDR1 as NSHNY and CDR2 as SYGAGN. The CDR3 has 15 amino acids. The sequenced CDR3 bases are TGTGCCAGCAGTGGGGACAGGACAAACTATGCT. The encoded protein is CASSGDRTNYA. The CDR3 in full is CASSGDRTNYAEQFF.

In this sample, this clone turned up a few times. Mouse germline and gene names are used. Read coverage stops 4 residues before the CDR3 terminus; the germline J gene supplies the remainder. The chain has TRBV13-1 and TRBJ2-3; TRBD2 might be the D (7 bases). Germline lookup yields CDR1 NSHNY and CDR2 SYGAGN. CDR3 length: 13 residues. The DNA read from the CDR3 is TGTGCCAGCAGTGGGGGGGCGCGAGAA. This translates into CASSGGARE. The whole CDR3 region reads CASSGGARETLYF.

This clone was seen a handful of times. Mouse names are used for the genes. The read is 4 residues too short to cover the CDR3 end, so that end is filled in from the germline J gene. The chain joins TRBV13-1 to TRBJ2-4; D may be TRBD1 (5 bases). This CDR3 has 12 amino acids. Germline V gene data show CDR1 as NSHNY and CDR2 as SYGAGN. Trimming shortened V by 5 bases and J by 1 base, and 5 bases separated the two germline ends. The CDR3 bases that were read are TGTGCCAGCAGCAGGGGTCAAAAC. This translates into CASSRGQN. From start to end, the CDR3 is CASSRGQNTLYF.

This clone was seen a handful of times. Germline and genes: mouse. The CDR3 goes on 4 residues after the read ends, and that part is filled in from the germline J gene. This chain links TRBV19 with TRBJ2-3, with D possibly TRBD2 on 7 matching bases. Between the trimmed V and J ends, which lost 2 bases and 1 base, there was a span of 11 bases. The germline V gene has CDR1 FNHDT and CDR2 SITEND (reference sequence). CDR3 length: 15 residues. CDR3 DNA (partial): TGTGCCAGCAGTATGAGGGGGGCGCGTGCAGAA. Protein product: CASSMRGARAE. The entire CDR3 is CASSMRGARAETLYF.

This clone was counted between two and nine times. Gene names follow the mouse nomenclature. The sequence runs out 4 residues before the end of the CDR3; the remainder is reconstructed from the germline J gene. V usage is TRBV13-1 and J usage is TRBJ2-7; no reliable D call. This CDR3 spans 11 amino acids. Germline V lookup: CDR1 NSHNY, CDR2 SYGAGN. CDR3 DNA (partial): TGTGCCAGCAGTTTACAGTAT. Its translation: CASSLQY. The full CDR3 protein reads CASSLQYEQYF.

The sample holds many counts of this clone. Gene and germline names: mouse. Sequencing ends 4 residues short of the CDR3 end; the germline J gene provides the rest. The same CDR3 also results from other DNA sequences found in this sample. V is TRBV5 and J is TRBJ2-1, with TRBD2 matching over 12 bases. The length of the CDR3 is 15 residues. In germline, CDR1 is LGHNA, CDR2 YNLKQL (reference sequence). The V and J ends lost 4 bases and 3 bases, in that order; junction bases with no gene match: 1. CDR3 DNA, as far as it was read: TGTGCCAGCAGCCCGGACTGGGGGGGCTATGCT. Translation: CASSPDWGGYA. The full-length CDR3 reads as CASSPDWGGYAEQFF.